The 18 T cell receptor beta chains below all came from one sample that was sequenced in a study of CD8+ T cells in alopecia areata. The authors extracted RNA and reverse transcribed it into cDNA as the sequencing template. Repertoires were generated with immunoSEQ multiplex PCR, while TCRdb's copy carries only in-frame clones and drops some. The table shows roughly 40,000 clones, with approximately 65% occurring only once. Noted treatment: oral pan-JAK inhibitor, 5-10 mg twice daily. The specimen was CD8+ T cells sorted from blood, collected at week 4, from a patient treated with tofacitinib. Receptor source: a human donor with alopecia areata.

The chain is built from TRBV27 and TRBJ1-2; 9 positions agree with TRBD1. There are 17 residues in the CDR3. CDR1 and CDR2 from the germline V gene are MNHEY and SMNVEV (reference sequence). The J segment lost 4 bases and the V segment lost 2 bases, leaving 11 bases of the junction unmatched. The CDR3 DNA sequence: TGTGCCAGCAGTTTAGGGGCGACAGGGGGTAGTCTCTATGGCTACACCTTC. It yields the protein CASSLGATGGSLYGYTF.

The chain carries TRBV10-3 and TRBJ2-1; 7 nucleotides match TRBD2. This CDR3 has 15 amino acids. Germline assignment: CDR1 ENHRY and CDR2 SYGVKD. Trimming cost V 2 bases and J 9 bases; bases outside gene matches: 10. CDR3 region: CAISEGLVGPGEQFF. The CDR3 region has the DNA TGTGCCATCAGTGAGGGACTAGTCGGGCCGGGTGAGCAGTTCTTC.

This clone was counted a single time. V usage is TRBV5-6 and J usage is TRBJ2-7, with TRBD1 matching 9 bases. The germline V gene encodes CDR1 SGHDT and CDR2 YYEEEE. J was trimmed by 5 bases and V by 4 bases; bases with no gene match: 7. The CDR3 runs 14 residues. CDR3 sequence (DNA): TGTGCCAGCAGCCCGGGGACAGGGCCCAACGAGCAGTACTTC. Amino acid sequence: CASSPGTGPNEQYF.

J is TRBJ2-7 and V is TRBV29-1, with D possibly matching TRBD2 (5 bases). The CDR3 has 13 amino acids. The V gene lost 6 bases and the J gene lost 2 bases, with 14 bases spanning the gap. In germline, CDR1 is SQVTM, CDR2 ANQGSEA. CDR3 nucleotide sequence: TGCAGCGTGCTCGGCGGGCAGACCTACGAGCAGTACTTC. Amino acids: CSVLGGQTYEQYF.

CDR3 bases: TGTGCCTGGAGTTCTCCCGGACAGGGGAACGAGCAGTACTTC. It is translated as CAWSSPGQGNEQYF. The chain uses TRBV30 and TRBJ2-7; 9 bases align to TRBD1. CDR1 and CDR2 (germline): GTSNPN, SVGIG (reference sequence). This CDR3 has 14 residues. V was pared by 2 bases and J by 5 bases, with 7 bases of the junction left unmatched. The full variable domain, in which reference TRBV30 and TRBJ2-7 provide the parts outside the CDR3, is SQTIHQWPATLVQPVGSPLSLECTVEGTSNPNLYWYRQAAGRGLQLLFYSVGIGQISSEVPQNLSASRPQDRQFILSSKKLLLSDSGFYLCAWSSPGQGNEQYFGPGTRLTVT.

V usage is TRBV29-1 and J usage is TRBJ2-1; D may be TRBD1 (5 bases). Between the trimmed V and J ends, which lost 3 bases and 4 bases, there was a span of 7 bases. The CDR3 consists of 12 residues. Germline loops: CDR1 SQVTM, CDR2 ANQGSEA. CDR3 nucleotides: TGCAGCGTTGAGACAGATTACAATGAGCAGTTCTTC. Its translation: CSVETDYNEQFF.

CDR3 sequence: CASSQDVAGGTGELFF. The CDR3 DNA follows: TGCGCCAGCAGCCAGGACGTAGCGGGGGGCACCGGGGAGCTGTTTTTT. The chain recombines TRBV4-1 with TRBJ2-2, with 10 positions matching TRBD2. J lost 4 bases, V lost 3 bases, and 5 bases had no gene match. From germline, CDR1 is MGHRA and CDR2 YSYEKL. CDR3 length: 16 residues.

The genes are TRBV4-3 and TRBJ2-1; perhaps TRBD1 as D (6 bases). The CDR3 covers 16 residues. Germline V lookup: CDR1 LGHNA, CDR2 YSLEER. V was trimmed by 0 bases and J by 4 bases, leaving 13 bases between them. The CDR3 sequence: CASSQDRRGSYNEQFF. The CDR3 nucleotides read TGCGCCAGCAGCCAAGATCGCAGGGGATCTTACAATGAGCAGTTCTTC.

This chain joins TRBV2 and TRBJ2-3, with 7 positions matching TRBD2. The CDR3 has 14 residues. J was trimmed by 3 bases and V by 4 bases; bases with no gene match: 4. Germline assignment: CDR1 SNHLY and CDR2 FYNNEI. CDR3 region: CASSVASGTDTQYF. The CDR3 bases are TGTGCCAGCAGTGTGGCTAGCGGAACAGATACGCAGTATTTT.

This rearrangement joins TRBV30 to TRBJ1-6; tentative D call: TRBD1 (5 bases). V was pared by 3 bases and J by 9 bases, with 15 bases between. This CDR3 is 14 amino acids long. CDR1 is GTSNPN, CDR2 SVGIG, per germline (reference sequence). CDR3 loop: CAWSPGYQSSPLHF. The CDR3 DNA reads TGTGCCTGGAGCCCAGGGTATCAAAGTTCACCCCTCCACTTT. The full variable domain, in which reference TRBV30 and TRBJ1-6 provide the parts outside the CDR3, is SQTIHQWPATLVQPVGSPLSLECTVEGTSNPNLYWYRQAAGRGLQLLFYSVGIGQISSEVPQNLSASRPQDRQFILSSKKLLLSDSGFYLCAWSPGYQSSPLHFGNGTRLTVT.

This chain joins TRBV5-1 and TRBJ1-1, with D unclear. Trimming shortened V by 0 bases and J by 7 bases, and 7 bases separated the two germline ends. The germline V gene has CDR1 SGHRS and CDR2 YFSETQ. The CDR3 spans 12 residues. The chain's CDR3 is CASSLVNGEAFF. As DNA, the CDR3 is TGCGCCAGCAGCTTGGTTAACGGTGAAGCTTTCTTT.

The chain couples TRBV4-3 to TRBJ2-7; D assignment may be TRBD1 or TRBD2 (5 bases each). V was clipped by 0 bases and J by 0 bases, with 15 bases between them. The CDR3 has 17 residues. Germline V CDR1 and CDR2: LGHNA, YSLEER. CDR3 bases: TGCGCCAGCAGCCAAGATCTAGAGGGGCTGAGCTCCTACGAGCAGTACTTC. It is translated as CASSQDLEGLSSYEQYF.

The genes are TRBV4-3 and TRBJ2-5; tentatively, D is TRBD1 (6 bases). The CDR3 extends over 17 amino acids. Between the trimmed V and J ends, which lost 1 base and 5 bases, there was a span of 20 bases. The germline gives CDR1 LGHNA, CDR2 YSLEER. CDR3 coding DNA: TGCGCCAGCAGCCAAGGGGCAGGGGAAAGCTCGTGGGAGACCCAGTACTTC. Amino acid sequence: CASSQGAGESSWETQYF.

The chain recombines TRBV25-1 with TRBJ2-2; possibly TRBD1 for D (5 bases). The CDR3 extends over 14 amino acids. Trimming cost V 2 bases and J 5 bases, with 9 bases left between them. Germline V lookup: CDR1 MGHDK, CDR2 SYGVNS. CDR3 bases: TGTGCCAGCAGTGAAAGTCAGGGAACCGGGGAGCTGTTTTTT. Residues: CASSESQGTGELFF.

Here the CDR3 reads CASSGLSGSSYNEQFF. CDR3 nucleotide sequence: TGTGCCAGCAGCGGCCTTAGCGGAAGCTCCTACAATGAGCAGTTCTTC. The genes are TRBV5-6 and TRBJ2-1; D might be TRBD2 (6 bases). Germline V CDR1 and CDR2: SGHDT, YYEEEE. The V and J ends lost 4 bases and 0 bases respectively, with 14 bases between them. This CDR3 has 16 amino acids.

The V and J genes are TRBV29-1 and TRBJ2-1; D not certain. Between the trimmed V and J ends, which lost 2 bases and 10 bases, there was a span of 6 bases. There are 10 residues in the CDR3. Per the germline V gene, CDR1 is SQVTM and CDR2 is ANQGSEA. The CDR3, as DNA: TGCAGCGTTGAAAGAGGAGAGCAGTTCTTC. It encodes CSVERGEQFF.

This clone was observed a few times. The chain couples TRBV2 to TRBJ1-1; the D gene is possibly TRBD1 (5 bases). Trimming shortened V by 6 bases and J by 1 base, and 12 bases separated the two germline ends. The CDR3 spans 14 residues. Germline V gene data show CDR1 as SNHLY and CDR2 as FYNNEI. The CDR3 here is CASRAGFGNTEAFF. CDR3 bases: TGTGCCAGCAGAGCAGGGTTCGGGAACACTGAAGCTTTCTTT.

This clone was picked up one time. V gene TRBV7-9 combines with J gene TRBJ1-2; D possibly corresponds to TRBD1 (5 bases). This CDR3 spans 14 amino acids. V dropped 1 base and J dropped 5 bases, with 11 bases sitting between them. Looked up from germline, CDR1 is SEHNR and CDR2 is FQNEAQ (reference sequence). The CDR3 spells CASSLGQTLYGYTF. The DNA of the CDR3 is TGTGCCAGCAGCTTAGGACAGACTCTTTATGGCTACACCTTC.